The 17 T cell receptor beta chains in this list originate from one sample, sequenced in a study of CXCR3-negative and CXCR3-positive naive CD8 T cells (dated by TCRdb to between 2018 and 2020). TCRdb shows the sequencer as NextSeq 550. The Human TCR Profiling Kit (MiLaboratory) was used to prepare UMI-labeled 5' RACE TRB cDNA libraries. After the reads were reprocessed by TCRdb, one entry was made per CDR3 protein sequence, with no DNA. This sample's table has entries for approximately 56,000 distinct CDR3 sequences. The top ten constitute 20% of the sample. The source material was memory CD8+ T cells from blood. This sample's cell subset or site label indicates: conventional CD8+ memory T cells (TMEM), sorted as controls. Every receptor here comes from a human donor in good health. Some clones in this sample may be carry-over from other donors' samples.

The CDR3 sequence is CASSLGQANTGELFF. The chain has TRBV28 and TRBJ2-2; TCRdb designates TRBD2, a call that cannot be tested without DNA. The CDR3 consists of 15 residues. Germline lookup yields CDR1 MDHEN and CDR2 SYDVKM.

The V gene is TRBV7-9, the J gene TRBJ2-5; with no DNA, the TCRdb D assignment of TRBD1 cannot be verified. Germline V lookup: CDR1 SEHNR, CDR2 FQNEAQ (reference sequence). The length of the CDR3 is 14 residues. CDR3 residues: CASSYGTEQETQYF.

The V gene is TRBV28, the J gene TRBJ2-7. CDR1 is MDHEN and CDR2 is SYDVKM in the germline V gene. This CDR3 is built from 13 residues. CDR3: CASSLQIAYEQYF.

The V and J genes are TRBV12-3 or TRBV12-4 and TRBJ2-1; without DNA, the TCRdb call of TRBD2 cannot be checked. The CDR3 runs 17 residues. CDR3 region: CASSLTTDILTTGKQFF.

The gene calls are TRBV4-3 and TRBJ2-7; TCRdb reports TRBD1, a call that lacks DNA to check it against. The germline V gene encodes CDR1 LGHNA and CDR2 YSLEER. The CDR3 spans 16 residues. CDR3 sequence reads: CASSQDLPGRPYEQYF.

The rearrangement uses TRBV28 and TRBJ2-3; checking the TCRdb D call of TRBD2 is not possible without DNA. CDR1 is MDHEN and CDR2 is SYDVKM in the germline V gene. The CDR3 runs 15 residues. The CDR3 protein is CASLQPSGSTDTQYF.

The chain uses TRBV5-1 and TRBJ2-6; TCRdb selects TRBD2, and the lack of DNA leaves this call unchecked. Looked up from germline, CDR1 is SGHRS and CDR2 is YFSETQ. This CDR3 contains 20 residues. The CDR3 loop is CASSSGLAGIPGSGANVLTF.

The J gene is TRBJ1-1, the V gene TRBV7-9; absent DNA, TCRdb's TRBD1 call cannot be checked. CDR1 is SEHNR, CDR2 FQNEAQ, per germline (reference sequence). The CDR3 runs to 14 residues. Here the CDR3 reads CASSPGHPPTEAFF.

This chain uses TRBV4-2 with TRBJ1-1. This CDR3 contains 15 residues. CDR1 and CDR2 from the germline V gene are LGHNA and YNFKEQ. The CDR3 loop reads CASSQGPKTPYEAFF.

The chain carries TRBV7-2 and TRBJ1-1. Germline V gene lookup returns CDR1 SGHTA and CDR2 FQGNSA. The CDR3 consists of 12 residues. The CDR3 sequence is CVSGGDGTEAFF. Drawing the rest from reference TRBV7-2 and TRBJ1-1, the complete variable domain is GAGVSQSPSNKVTEKGKDVELRCDPISGHTALYWYRQSLGQGLEFLIYFQGNSAPDKSGLPSDRFSAERTGGSVSTLTIQRTQQEDSAVYLCVSGGDGTEAFFGQGTRLTVV.

The chain has TRBV5-6 and TRBJ2-7; TCRdb's assignment of TRBD1 cannot be checked, as there is no DNA. The germline gives CDR1 SGHDT, CDR2 YYEEEE. The CDR3 loop spans 12 amino acids. This chain's CDR3 is CASWTGLYEQYF.

The chain carries TRBV29-1 and TRBJ2-6. Looked up from germline, CDR1 is SQVTM and CDR2 is ANQGSEA. The CDR3 spans 13 residues. CDR3 in amino acids: CSVEGFGANVLTF.

The chain recombines TRBV6-5 with TRBJ2-1; TCRdb calls TRBD2, which cannot be checked without DNA. CDR3 length equals 17 residues. The germline V gene encodes CDR1 MNHEY and CDR2 SVGAGI. The CDR3 sequence: CASSYLTSGISYNEQFF.

The chain uses TRBV4-2 and TRBJ2-5; TCRdb lists TRBD1, though no DNA is available to test this call. This CDR3 spans 16 amino acids. Germline assignment: CDR1 LGHNA and CDR2 YNFKEQ. The CDR3 reads CASSQVLWGAEETQYF.

The chain links TRBV6-6 to TRBJ2-7. CDR3 length: 12 residues. Germline CDR1 MNHNY, CDR2 SVGAGI (reference sequence). This chain's CDR3 is CASSPPLYEQYF.

The chain joins TRBV7-9 to TRBJ2-7; TCRdb proposes TRBD1, but this gene call is untestable without DNA. CDR3 length: 17 residues. Germline-derived CDR1 and CDR2 are SEHNR and FQNEAQ (reference sequence). The CDR3 is CASSSARFSGVRYEQYF.

This chain joins TRBV5-1 and TRBJ2-7; the TCRdb call, TRBD1, lacks DNA for checking. This CDR3 has 16 amino acids. CDR1 and CDR2 (germline): SGHRS, YFSETQ. The CDR3 protein is CASSPITGTGDHEQYF.